These T cell receptor beta chains were read from a single sample in a study of cytomegalovirus exposure and HLA in healthy donors. Sequencing used immunoSEQ multiplex PCR; TCRdb keeps in-frame clones, though not all of them. The sample includes 150,000 to 200,000 clones, around nine tenths of them seen just once. Sequencing was carried out using PBMCs. These receptors were taken from a woman younger than 30 in good health and CMV-seronegative. Each CDR3 is given with its conserved first and last residue. A D gene is named only where the DNA matches it firmly. Rows may omit the clone size; those that give it use once, few, many or a size class.

clone size,V gene,J gene,D gene,CDR3 DNA,CDR3 protein
NA,TRBV4-2,TRBJ2-5,TRBD1,TGTGCCAGCAGCCACGGGACAGGGTCTGGAGGGGAGACCCAGTACTTC,CASSHGTGSGGETQYF
few,TRBV7-9,TRBJ1-4,NA,TGTGCCAGCAGCTTCACCAAACAGGCAACTAATGAAAAACTGTTTTTT,CASSFTKQATNEKLFF
NA,TRBV28,TRBJ1-3,TRBD1,TGTGCCAGCAGTTCCGGGACAGGGGGCCGAGGAAACACCATATATTTT,CASSSGTGGRGNTIYF
NA,TRBV5-6,TRBJ1-2,NA,TGTGCCAGCAGGGGTACGGATTGGGGGGTATATGGCTACACCTTC,CASRGTDWGVYGYTF
NA,TRBV19,TRBJ1-2,NA,TGTGCCAGTAGTATAGATGATGGGGTAGGGGGATATGGCTACACCTTC,CASSIDDGVGGYGYTF
NA,TRBV27,TRBJ2-2,NA,TGTGCCAGCAGTTTATTTGGGCCTTACACCGGGGAGCTGTTTTTT,CASSLFGPYTGELFF
NA,TRBV15,TRBJ2-7,TRBD2,TGTGCCACCAGAGGGGGGGGGACTAGCGTCAACGAGCAGTACTTC,CATRGGGTSVNEQYF
NA,TRBV11-3,TRBJ2-5,NA,TGTGCCAGCAGCTTAGATTGGGCAGGGCGGTGGGAGACCCAGTACTTC,CASSLDWAGRWETQYF
NA,TRBV5-1,TRBJ2-2,TRBD2,TGCGCCAGCAGCCACGGGACTAGCGGAACCGGGGAGCTGTTTTTT,CASSHGTSGTGELFF
NA,TRBV19,TRBJ2-5,TRBD1,TGTGCCAGTAGTACGGCGACAGGGTTTGAGACCCAGTACTTC,CASSTATGFETQYF
NA,TRBV19,TRBJ2-7,TRBD1,TGTGCCAGTAGTCCGGGACAGGGGCCTTACGAGCAGTACTTC,CASSPGQGPYEQYF
NA,TRBV29-1,TRBJ2-1,NA,TGCAGCGTTAAGGGGGGGTCCTACAATGAGCAGTTCTTC,CSVKGGSYNEQFF
once,TRBV7-2,TRBJ2-3,NA,TGTGCCAGCAGCTTAGTCGGGGATTGGGCAGATACGCAGTATTTT,CASSLVGDWADTQYF
NA,TRBV9,TRBJ1-4,NA,TGTGCCAGCAGCCCAGAGGCAGAAGGAGGTGGTGAAAAGCTGTTTTTT,CASSPEAEGGGEKLFF
once,TRBV10-1,TRBJ1-5,NA,TGCGCCAGCAGTGATGGGGCAGCCGGCAATCAGCCCCAGCATTTT,CASSDGAAGNQPQHF
NA,TRBV7-2,TRBJ2-2,NA,TGTGCCAGCAGGCCACGGGCCGGGGAGCTGTTTTTT,CASRPRAGELFF
NA,TRBV19,TRBJ2-7,TRBD1,TGTGCCAGTAGCCAAACAGGGGGCGCCGGATACGAGCAGTACTTC,CASSQTGGAGYEQYF
NA,TRBV6-5,TRBJ2-1,TRBD2,TGTGCCAGCAGTTATCGTGCTAGCGGGGGGGCAAGTGAGCAGTTCTTC,CASSYRASGGASEQFF
NA,TRBV18,TRBJ1-1,NA,TGTGCCAGCTCACCATGGGGGGGGAACTTACCGAACACTGAAGCTTTCTTT,CASSPWGGNLPNTEAFF
NA,TRBV6-6,TRBJ2-1,TRBD2,TGTGCCAGCAGTTACTCGCGGGGGGGCTCGAATGAGCAGTTCTTC,CASSYSRGGSNEQFF
NA,TRBV6-1,TRBJ1-4,NA,TGTGCCAGCAGTGGGTTGAGGTTTGCAACTAATGAAAAACTGTTTTTT,CASSGLRFATNEKLFF
NA,TRBV7-9,TRBJ1-1,NA,TGTGCCAGCAGCCAGGACAGTTTCACTGAAGCTTTCTTT,CASSQDSFTEAFF
NA,TRBV9,TRBJ2-7,TRBD1,TGTGCCAGCAGCGTAGGGCGGACAGGGTCCGAGCAGTACTTC,CASSVGRTGSEQYF